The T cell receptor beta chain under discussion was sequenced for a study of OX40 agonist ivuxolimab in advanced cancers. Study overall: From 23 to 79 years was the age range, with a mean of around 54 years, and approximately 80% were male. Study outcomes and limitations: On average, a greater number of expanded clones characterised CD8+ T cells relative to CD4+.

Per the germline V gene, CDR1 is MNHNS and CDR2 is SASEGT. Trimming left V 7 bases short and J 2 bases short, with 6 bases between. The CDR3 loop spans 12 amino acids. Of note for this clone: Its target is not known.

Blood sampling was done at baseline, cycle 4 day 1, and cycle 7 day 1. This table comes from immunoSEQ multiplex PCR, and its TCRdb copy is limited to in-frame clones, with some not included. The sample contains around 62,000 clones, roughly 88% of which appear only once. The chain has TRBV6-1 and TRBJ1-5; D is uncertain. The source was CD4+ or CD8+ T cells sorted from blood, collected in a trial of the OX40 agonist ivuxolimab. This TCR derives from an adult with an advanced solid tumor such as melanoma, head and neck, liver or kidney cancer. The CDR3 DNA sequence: TGTGCCAGCACCTGGGGCAATCAGCCCCAGCATTTT. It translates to CASTWGNQPQHF.